Reported below is one TCR beta chain. As yet, its antigen is unknown. CDR1 is SGDLS and CDR2 is YYNGEE in the germline V gene. Trimming at V came to 0 bases and at J to 2 bases, leaving 2 bases not matched to a gene. The CDR3 is 15 amino acids. The data belong to a study of cytomegalovirus exposure and HLA in healthy donors. Notes on the study in general: The investigators catalogued 150 or so TCR beta chains as cytomegalovirus-associated.

Data came from immunoSEQ multiplex PCR; TCRdb stores just in-frame clones and leaves some out. Of about 160,000 clones in the sample, around four fifths were seen once. Material for sequencing was PBMCs. The receptor was derived from a man between 25 and 39 years old in good health and CMV-seropositive. The V and J genes are TRBV9 and TRBJ2-7; TRBD1 matches 10 bases. DNA for the CDR3: TGTGCCAGCAGCGTAGGGACAGGGGGGACCTACGAGCAGTACTTC. It encodes CASSVGTGGTYEQYF.